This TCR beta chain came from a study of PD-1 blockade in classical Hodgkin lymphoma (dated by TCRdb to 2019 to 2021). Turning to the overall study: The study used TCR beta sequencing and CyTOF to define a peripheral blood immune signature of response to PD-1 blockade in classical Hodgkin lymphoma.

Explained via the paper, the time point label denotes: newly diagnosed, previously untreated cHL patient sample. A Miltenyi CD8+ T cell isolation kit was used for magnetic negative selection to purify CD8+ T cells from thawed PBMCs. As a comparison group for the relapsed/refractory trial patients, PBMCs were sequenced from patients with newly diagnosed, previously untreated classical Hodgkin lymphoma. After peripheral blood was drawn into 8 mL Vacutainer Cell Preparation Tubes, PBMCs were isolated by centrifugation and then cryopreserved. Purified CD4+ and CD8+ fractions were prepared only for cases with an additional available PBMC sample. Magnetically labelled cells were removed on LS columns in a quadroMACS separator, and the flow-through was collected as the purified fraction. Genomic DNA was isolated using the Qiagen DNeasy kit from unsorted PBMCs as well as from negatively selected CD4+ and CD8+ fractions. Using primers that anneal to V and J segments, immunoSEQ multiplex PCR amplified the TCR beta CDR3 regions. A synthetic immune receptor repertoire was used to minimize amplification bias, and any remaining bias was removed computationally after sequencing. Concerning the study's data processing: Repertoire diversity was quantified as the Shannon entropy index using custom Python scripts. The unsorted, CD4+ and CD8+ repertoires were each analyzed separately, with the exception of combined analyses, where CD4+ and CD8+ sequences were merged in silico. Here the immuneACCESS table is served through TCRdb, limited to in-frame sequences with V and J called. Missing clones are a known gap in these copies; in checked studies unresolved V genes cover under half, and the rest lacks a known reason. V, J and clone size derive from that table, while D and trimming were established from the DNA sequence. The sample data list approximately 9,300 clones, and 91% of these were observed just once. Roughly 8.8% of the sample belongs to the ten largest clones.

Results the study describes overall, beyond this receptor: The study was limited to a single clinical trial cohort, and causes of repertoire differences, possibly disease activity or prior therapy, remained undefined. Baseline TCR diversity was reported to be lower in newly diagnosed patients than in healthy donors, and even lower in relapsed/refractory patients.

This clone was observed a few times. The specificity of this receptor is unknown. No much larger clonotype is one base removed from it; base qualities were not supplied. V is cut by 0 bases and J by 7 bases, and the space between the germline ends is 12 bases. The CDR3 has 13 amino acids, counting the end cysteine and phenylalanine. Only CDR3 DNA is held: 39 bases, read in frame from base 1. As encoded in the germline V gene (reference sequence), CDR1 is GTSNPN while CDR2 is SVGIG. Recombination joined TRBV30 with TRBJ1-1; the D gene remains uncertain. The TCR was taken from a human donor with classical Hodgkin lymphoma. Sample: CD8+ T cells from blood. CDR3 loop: CAWSVIFGDEAFF. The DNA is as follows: TGTGCCTGGAGTGTAATATTCGGGGATGAAGCTTTCTTT.